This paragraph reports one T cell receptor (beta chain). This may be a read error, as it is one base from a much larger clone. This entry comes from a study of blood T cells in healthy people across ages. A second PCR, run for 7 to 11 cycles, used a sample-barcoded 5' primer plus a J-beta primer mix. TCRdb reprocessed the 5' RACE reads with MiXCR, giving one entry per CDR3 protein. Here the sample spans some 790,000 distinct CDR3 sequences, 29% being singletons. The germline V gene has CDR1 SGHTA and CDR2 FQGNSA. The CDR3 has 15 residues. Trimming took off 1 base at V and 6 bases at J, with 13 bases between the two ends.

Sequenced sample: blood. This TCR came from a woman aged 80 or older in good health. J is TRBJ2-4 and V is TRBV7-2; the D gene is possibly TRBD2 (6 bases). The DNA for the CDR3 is TGTGCCAGCAGCTTAGGCGGGGCTTACGGAAACATTCAGTACTTC. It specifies CASSLGGAYGNIQYF. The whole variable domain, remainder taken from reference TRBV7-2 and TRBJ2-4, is GAGVSQSPSNKVTEKGKDVELRCDPISGHTALYWYRQSLGQGLEFLIYFQGNSAPDKSGLPSDRFSAERTGGSVSTLTIQRTQQEDSAVYLCASSLGGAYGNIQYFGAGTRLSVL.